The present entry profiles one TCR beta chain with its context. The antigen is unknown. These data belong to a study of cytomegalovirus exposure and HLA in healthy donors. The study's findings and limits: Despite most TCR sequences being rare, some public TCRs occurred in many donors.

Trimming took 3 bases from V and 0 from J; bases not matched to a gene: 2. CDR3 length equals 16 residues. Germline values: CDR1 MNHEY, CDR2 SVGAGI. Clones were sequenced by immunoSEQ multiplex PCR, and TCRdb holds only the in-frame ones, with some missing. Of about 73,000 clones listed, around 90% are singletons. The rearrangement uses TRBV6-5 and TRBJ2-3; 11 nucleotides match TRBD2. This TCR was recovered from a woman under 30 in good health and CMV-seropositive. Sequenced input: PBMCs. CDR3 amino acids: CASSYSGRASTDTQYF. CDR3 nucleotides: TGTGCCAGCAGTTATAGCGGGAGGGCTAGCACAGATACGCAGTATTTT.